A selection of T cell receptor beta chains follows, all from one sample in a study of tumor-infiltrating lymphocytes in primary liver carcinoma. TCRdb reprocessed the multiplex PCR reads via MiXCR and lists one record per CDR3 protein. Of 300,000 to 350,000 distinct CDR3 sequences in the sample, around 60% were seen once. Sequenced sample: peripheral blood. The receptor set was obtained from a man in his forties with primary liver carcinoma and hepatitis B virus infection. The CDR3 runs from the conserved cysteine through the conserved F or W. The order of the fields is CDR3 DNA, CDR3 protein, D gene, V gene, clone size, J gene. D genes are given only for firm matches. Clone size is shown for a subset of rows, as once, few, many or a class of expanded clone.

cdr3_nt: TGTGCCAGCAGCTTAGATAGCAGCGGGAGAATTCATGAGCAGTTCTTC
cdr3_aa: CASSLDSSGRIHEQFF
d_call: TRBD2
v_call: TRBV11-3
clone_size: many
j_call: TRBJ2-1

cdr3_nt: TGTGCCAGCTATGGCGGTCCTTACAATGAGCAGTTCTTC
cdr3_aa: CASYGGPYNEQFF
d_call: .
v_call: TRBV28
clone_size: few
j_call: TRBJ2-1

cdr3_nt: TGTGCCAGCAATGAGGGGGGAGACCCCTCCTACGAGCAGTACTTC
cdr3_aa: CASNEGGDPSYEQYF
d_call: .
v_call: TRBV6-1
clone_size: .
j_call: TRBJ2-7

cdr3_nt: TGTGCCAGCAGCCCATCCCGTAGGACTAGGGTTTACAATGAGCAGTTCTTC
cdr3_aa: CASSPSRRTRVYNEQFF
d_call: TRBD2
v_call: TRBV7-8
clone_size: once
j_call: TRBJ2-1

cdr3_nt: TGTGCCAGCAGCTTGAGGGCTAGCGGTTCCTGCAATGAGCAGTTCTTC
cdr3_aa: CASSLRASGSCNEQFF
d_call: TRBD2
v_call: TRBV11-2
clone_size: .
j_call: TRBJ2-1

cdr3_nt: TGCGCCAGCAGCTTTGGCAGGAGCCAAGAGACCCAGTACTTC
cdr3_aa: CASSFGRSQETQYF
d_call: .
v_call: TRBV5-1
clone_size: .
j_call: TRBJ2-5

cdr3_nt: TGTGCCAGCACCTCTTCCCTTCAGGGCATTCAGTACTTC
cdr3_aa: CASTSSLQGIQYF
d_call: .
v_call: TRBV11-2
clone_size: many
j_call: TRBJ2-4

cdr3_nt: TGTGCCAGCACTCTGAGCGTCTCCTCCTACGAGCAGTACTTC
cdr3_aa: CASTLSVSSYEQYF
d_call: .
v_call: TRBV6-6
clone_size: many
j_call: TRBJ2-7

cdr3_nt: TGCGCCAGCAGCCCCAGCACTCCCACTGGGGAGCTGTTTTTT
cdr3_aa: CASSPSTPTGELFF
d_call: .
v_call: TRBV4-3
clone_size: many
j_call: TRBJ2-2

cdr3_nt: TGTGCCAGCAGTCCGACTAGCTCACGGACGCTGTTTTTT
cdr3_aa: CASSPTSSRTLFF
d_call: TRBD2
v_call: TRBV6-2/TRBV6-3
clone_size: .
j_call: TRBJ2-2

cdr3_nt: TGTGCCAGCAGTTTCCTTAAGGACGTACGCCGCACAGATACGCAGTATTTT
cdr3_aa: CASSFLKDVRRTDTQYF
d_call: .
v_call: TRBV6-6
clone_size: .
j_call: TRBJ2-3

cdr3_nt: TGCGCCAGCAGCTTGGCCTCTAGCGGGAGCTCCGAGACCCAGTACTTC
cdr3_aa: CASSLASSGSSETQYF
d_call: TRBD2
v_call: TRBV5-1
clone_size: .
j_call: TRBJ2-5

cdr3_nt: TGTGCCAGCACCAACGGAGACGCGGCCCTCCACTTT
cdr3_aa: CASTNGDAALHF
d_call: .
v_call: TRBV6-5
clone_size: few
j_call: TRBJ1-6

cdr3_nt: TGTGCCAACAGCTTACTAGCGGGGTACACCGGGGAGCTGTTTTTT
cdr3_aa: CANSLLAGYTGELFF
d_call: TRBD2
v_call: TRBV11-2
clone_size: few
j_call: TRBJ2-2

cdr3_nt: TGCGCCAGCAGCTTGGCGGGACAGGAGTACAATGAGCAGTTCTTC
cdr3_aa: CASSLAGQEYNEQFF
d_call: TRBD1
v_call: TRBV5-1
clone_size: .
j_call: TRBJ2-1

cdr3_nt: TGTGCCAGCAGACGGGGACTTTCTGAAGCTTTCTTT
cdr3_aa: CASRRGLSEAFF
d_call: .
v_call: TRBV6-2/TRBV6-3
clone_size: many
j_call: TRBJ1-1

cdr3_nt: TGTGCCAGCAGCGAAAGCAGGGAGAACACCGGGGAGCTGTTTTTT
cdr3_aa: CASSESRENTGELFF
d_call: .
v_call: TRBV14
clone_size: few
j_call: TRBJ2-2

cdr3_nt: TGTGCCAGCAGCCCCCCCTGGGGGCACGAGACCCAGTACTTC
cdr3_aa: CASSPPWGHETQYF
d_call: .
v_call: TRBV5-8
clone_size: few
j_call: TRBJ2-5

cdr3_nt: TGTGCCAGCAGCTCCGAGAAAGCATACACTGAAGCTTTCTTT
cdr3_aa: CASSSEKAYTEAFF
d_call: .
v_call: TRBV11-2
clone_size: .
j_call: TRBJ1-1

cdr3_nt: TGTGCCAGCGAGGACAGGACGAATGAAAAACTGCTTTTT
cdr3_aa: CASEDRTNEKLLF
d_call: TRBD1
v_call: TRBV19
clone_size: .
j_call: TRBJ1-4

cdr3_nt: TGTGCCAGTAGTATTAACATCTACAATGAGCAGTTCTTC
cdr3_aa: CASSINIYNEQFF
d_call: .
v_call: TRBV19
clone_size: .
j_call: TRBJ2-1

cdr3_nt: TGTGCCAGCAGCCCCAGGACCGCCCTCTACAAGCAGTACTTC
cdr3_aa: CASSPRTALYKQYF
d_call: .
v_call: TRBV5-6
clone_size: .
j_call: TRBJ2-7

cdr3_nt: TGTGCCACCTCAGCCGTCGGCTGCGAGCAGTACTTC
cdr3_aa: CATSAVGCEQYF
d_call: .
v_call: TRBV11-2
clone_size: .
j_call: TRBJ2-7

cdr3_nt: TGTGCCAGCAGTACTTTGGACAGGGACCTCTACGAGCAGTACTTC
cdr3_aa: CASSTLDRDLYEQYF
d_call: TRBD1
v_call: TRBV6-1
clone_size: .
j_call: TRBJ2-7